These 17 T cell receptor beta chains originate from one sample sequenced in a study of early T cells in non-severe SARS-CoV-2 infection. TCRdb ran MiXCR on the 5' RACE reads and lists one entry per CDR3 protein. This table holds 50,000 to 75,000 distinct CDR3 sequences, 7% to 9.5% found once. The source material was whole blood, sampled at baseline. Receptors originate from an adult who was a healthcare worker with PCR-confirmed SARS-CoV-2 infection or an uninfected control (not recorded which).

Ten or more counts support this clonotype. This sequence joins TRBV5-1 and TRBJ2-6, with D possibly TRBD2 on 6 matching bases. V was cut by 3 bases and J by 3 bases, with 22 bases left in between. CDR1 is SGHRS and CDR2 is YFSETQ in the germline V gene. The CDR3 consists of 19 residues. CDR3 amino acids: CASSSLIQGQGGGANVLTF. The CDR3 DNA is TGCGCCAGCAGCTCACTTATCCAGGGCCAGGGAGGTGGGGCCAACGTCCTGACTTTC.

This clonotype came up a few times. The V and J genes are TRBV4-2 and TRBJ2-7; 8 bases line up with TRBD2. Germline V lookup: CDR1 LGHNA, CDR2 YNFKEQ. V was clipped by 4 bases and J by 5 bases; unmatched bases: 10. The CDR3 loop spans 15 amino acids. The chain's CDR3 is CASSLSGSEIHEQYF. The CDR3 region has the DNA TGTGCCAGCAGCCTCAGCGGGAGCGAGATCCACGAGCAGTACTTC.

This clonotype came up many times. The chain joins TRBV6-5 to TRBJ1-5, with D possibly being TRBD1 (5 bases). The CDR3 is made up of 14 amino acids. Trimming stripped 5 bases from V and 11 bases from J, with 19 bases between. Germline loops: CDR1 MNHEY, CDR2 SVGAGI. Here the CDR3 reads CASSPGHDFGSQHF. The CDR3 DNA reads as TGTGCCAGCAGTCCCGGACACGATTTCGGGTCCCAGCATTTT.

This clonotype was seen many times. J is TRBJ2-3 and V is TRBV7-9, with D perhaps TRBD1 or TRBD2 (5 bases each). There are 14 residues in the CDR3. Trimming removed 5 bases at V and 0 bases at J, with 9 bases between. The germline V gene encodes CDR1 SEHNR and CDR2 FQNEAQ (reference sequence). CDR3 sequence: CASSPRDSTDTQYF. CDR3 bases: TGTGCCAGCAGCCCCCGGGACAGCACAGATACGCAGTATTTT. Full variable domain (rest looked up from reference TRBV7-9 and TRBJ2-3): DTGVSQNPRHKITKRGQNVTFRCDPISEHNRLYWYRQTLGQGPEFLTYFQNEAQLEKSRLLSDRFSAERPKGSFSTLEIQRTEQGDSAMYLCASSPRDSTDTQYFGPGTRLTVL.

This clonotype was counted only a few times. V and J are TRBV9 and TRBJ2-1, with D possibly TRBD1 on 6 matching bases. Trimming shortened V by 2 bases and J by 3 bases, and 18 bases separated the two germline ends. Germline loops: CDR1 SGDLS, CDR2 YYNGEE. The CDR3 covers 17 residues. CDR3 sequence reads: CASSVPRDTLDYNEQFF. The CDR3 DNA is TGTGCCAGCAGCGTCCCCCGGGACACCTTAGACTACAATGAGCAGTTCTTC.

In this sample, this clonotype turned up many times. This chain joins TRBV6-5 and TRBJ2-7; TRBD1 matches at 8 bases. CDR3 size: 13 residues. Per the germline V gene, CDR1 is MNHEY and CDR2 is SVGAGI. V lost 4 bases to trimming and J lost 4 bases; unmatched junction nucleotides: 3. The CDR3 DNA follows: TGTGCCAGCAGTTCCGGACAGGGTTACGAGCAGTACTTC. Translation: CASSSGQGYEQYF.

This clonotype was found many times. V gene TRBV18 combines with J gene TRBJ1-5; D may be TRBD1 (5 bases). This CDR3 has 14 amino acids. Per the germline V gene, CDR1 is KGHSH and CDR2 is LQKENI. Trimming took 6 bases from V and 2 from J, leaving 11 bases between them. The CDR3 DNA sequence: TGTGCCAGCTCGACAGTAGACGGCAATCAGCCCCAGCATTTT. Its protein product is CASSTVDGNQPQHF.

This clonotype came up a few times. The gene calls are TRBV6-2 or TRBV6-3 and TRBJ1-2; D is possibly TRBD1 (5 bases). From germline, CDR1 is MNHEY and CDR2 SVGEGT. Between the trimmed V and J ends, which lost 4 bases and 8 bases, there was a span of 11 bases. The CDR3 length is 12 residues. The CDR3 sequence is CASSFQGSGYTF. The CDR3 DNA is TGTGCCAGCAGTTTCCAGGGTTCCGGCTACACCTTC.

The gene calls are TRBV4-2 and TRBJ2-7; 11 positions agree with TRBD2. Germline V CDR1 and CDR2: LGHNA, YNFKEQ. CDR3 length equals 18 residues. The V and J ends lost 0 bases and 3 bases, in that order; junction bases with no gene match: 10. The DNA of the CDR3 is TGTGCCAGCAGCCAAGATTTGACTAGCGGGAACTCGGTCTACGAGCAGTACTTC. Its translation: CASSQDLTSGNSVYEQYF.

This chain links TRBV6-6 with TRBJ2-2, with 9 bases lining up with TRBD1. The CDR3 length is 13 residues. The V gene's germline CDR1 is MNHNY and CDR2 SVGAGI (reference sequence). After removal of 8 bases from V and 6 bases from J, the junction contained 4 bases not matched to a gene. CDR3 loop: CASGGQGAGELFF. In nucleotides, the CDR3 is TGTGCCAGCGGGGGACAGGGAGCCGGGGAGCTGTTTTTT.

This clonotype came up a few times. The V call is TRBV27, the J call TRBJ2-2, with D maybe TRBD2 (5 bases). Germline V lookup: CDR1 MNHEY, CDR2 SMNVEV (reference sequence). The CDR3 runs 17 residues. V shed 5 bases and J shed 5 bases, with 21 bases lying between them. The CDR3 sequence: CASSTLLWAGETGELFF. CDR3 bases: TGTGCCAGCAGTACCCTCTTGTGGGCTGGGGAGACCGGGGAGCTGTTTTTT.

The CDR3 DNA reads as TGTGCCAGCAGCGGGACTAGCGGGAGGGCCGTAAATGAGCAGTTCTTC. Protein sequence: CASSGTSGRAVNEQFF. The chain employs TRBV5-4 and TRBJ2-1; TRBD2 matches at 16 bases. CDR1 SGHNT and CDR2 YYREEE come from the germline V gene (reference sequence). This CDR3 has 16 residues. V gave up 4 bases and J gave up 7 bases; unmatched junction bases: 5.

This clonotype has ten or more counts. The V gene is TRBV4-1, the J gene TRBJ2-1; 7 nucleotides agree with TRBD2. V shed 3 bases and J 4 bases; nucleotides not matched to a gene: 6. Germline values: CDR1 MGHRA, CDR2 YSYEKL. The CDR3 sequence is 15 residues long. The DNA of the CDR3 is TGCGCCAGCAGCCACAGGGAGGGTCTATACAATGAGCAGTTCTTC. Translating gives CASSHREGLYNEQFF.

This clonotype was seen a handful of times. The V call is TRBV4-1, the J call TRBJ2-7; D ambiguous. In germline, CDR1 is MGHRA, CDR2 YSYEKL. This CDR3 spans 15 amino acids. With 4 bases removed from V and 0 bases from J, the gap between germline ends came to 13 bases. The CDR3 nucleotides read TGCGCCAGCAGCCCTACCGGCCGGAGCTCCTACGAGCAGTACTTC. It is translated as CASSPTGRSSYEQYF.

This clonotype came up a few times. The rearrangement uses TRBV2 and TRBJ1-1, with D unclear. There are 13 residues in the CDR3. The ends were cut back, 1 base at V and 1 base at J, with 4 bases in the middle. CDR1 and CDR2 from the germline V gene are SNHLY and FYNNEI. CDR3 sequence: CASSEGGNTEAFF. The CDR3, as DNA: TGTGCCAGCAGTGAAGGTGGGAACACTGAAGCTTTCTTT. The full variable domain, its missing parts supplied by reference TRBV2 and TRBJ1-1, is EPEVTQTPSHQVTQMGQEVILRCVPISNHLYFYWYRQILGQKVEFLVSFYNNEISEKSEIFDDQFSVERPDGSNFTLKIRSTKLEDSAMYFCASSEGGNTEAFFGQGTRLTVV.

In its sample, this clonotype was seen many times. The rearrangement joins TRBV7-8 to TRBJ2-5; D not certain. Trimming cost V 5 bases and J 4 bases, with 11 bases left between them. The CDR3 is 13 residues long. Germline lookup yields CDR1 SGHVS and CDR2 FQNEAQ. The CDR3 protein is CASSTRRGETQYF. As DNA, the CDR3 is TGTGCCAGCAGCACACGACGAGGAGAGACCCAGTACTTC.

This clonotype was recorded a few times. The chain couples TRBV5-1 to TRBJ2-5, with 10 bases fitting TRBD1. Unmatched junction bases numbered 9, after V lost 4 bases and J lost 3 bases. Germline values: CDR1 SGHRS, CDR2 YFSETQ. CDR3 size: 16 residues. In nucleotides, the CDR3 is TGCGCCAGCAGCGGGGTTGACAGGGGGCGCGAAGAGACCCAGTACTTC. Protein product: CASSGVDRGREETQYF.